Presented here are 2 T cell receptor beta chains from one specimen sequenced in a study of HIV-infected children after antiretroviral therapy interruption (dated by TCRdb to between 2019 and 2020). Library preparation employed 3' RACE. For sequencing, an Illumina MiSeq was employed. TCR libraries were constructed from RNA with a 3' RACE protocol that used unique molecular identifiers to correct for PCR amplification bias. TCRdb reprocessed the public reads (quality trimming at Q25 with fastp, clone calling with MiXCR) and kept in-frame beta chains. Every CDR3 protein is listed once, alongside the most common genes and DNA of its rows. Recorded for this sample are some 90,000 distinct CDR3 sequences; 5.5% to 8.5% of them occurred a single time. The ten largest account for roughly 1% of the sample. The intended sense of this specimen's treatment or condition label: PENTA 11 planned treatment interruption arm or continuous ART arm.

This sample comprised CD45RA+ CD4+ T cells from PBMCs, pooled from several time points, obtained from a donor given antiretroviral therapy, either interrupted or continuous. Interpreted using the paper, the cell subset or site label stands for: naive CD4+ CD45RA+ CD45RO- T cells. The receptor source for this set is a pool of human donors with HIV.

This clonotype was counted ten times or more. The chain combines TRBV21-1 with TRBJ2-3; the table's TRBD1 call for D was not verified on the DNA. TRBV21-1 is a documented pseudogene. CDR3 size: 18 residues. The DNA of the CDR3 is TGTGCCAGCAGCAAATGCCCCATAGCGAGTGGAGCGACAGATACGCAGTATTTT. Translated: CASSKCPIASGATDTQYF.

The sample holds a few counts of this clonotype. This chain joins TRBV7-9 and TRBJ2-7; D unresolved. CDR3 size: 13 residues. V lost 3 bases and J lost 3, with 9 bases in between. Germline CDR1 is SEHNR and CDR2 is FQNEAQ (reference sequence). The chain's CDR3 is CASSFGQYYEQYF. The CDR3 bases are TGTGCCAGCAGCTTCGGCCAGTACTACGAGCAGTACTTC.